Following are 6 T cell receptor beta chains from one sample sequenced in a study of neurological immune-mediated disorders. TCRdb re-analysed the 5' RACE reads in MiXCR, keeping a single row per CDR3 protein. The table includes roughly 57,000 distinct CDR3 sequences, 7% to 10% detected once. Time point noted: longitudinal time-point 3. The sequencing sample was made of PBMCs. These receptors were collected from a woman aged 40-49 years in good health.

Ten or more counts support this clonotype. This sequence joins TRBV9 and TRBJ2-1; D unclear. In germline, CDR1 is SGDLS, CDR2 YYNGEE. CDR3 size: 12 residues. Trimming removed 6 bases from V and 10 bases from J, with 14 bases in between. CDR3 bases: TGTGCCAGCAAAGGCGGATCCCAGGAGCAGTTCTTC. Encoded protein: CASKGGSQEQFF.

The sample holds many counts of this clonotype. V gene TRBV5-1 combines with J gene TRBJ1-1; D is ambiguous. The CDR3 has 15 amino acids. Per germline, CDR1 SGHRS and CDR2 YFSETQ. V was cut by 0 bases and J by 2 bases, with 11 bases left in between. The CDR3 region has the DNA TGCGCCAGCAGCTTGGCCGTAATCGGAAACACTGAAGCTTTCTTT. Translated: CASSLAVIGNTEAFF.

This clonotype was observed many times. The chain recombines TRBV20-1 with TRBJ1-2; D uncertain. V was cut by 3 bases and J by 3 bases, with 5 bases left in between. Germline V gene lookup returns CDR1 DFQATT and CDR2 SNEGSKA (reference sequence). CDR3 length: 11 amino acids. The CDR3 bases are TGCAGTGCTAGCACAGACTATGGCTACACCTTC. Translating it yields CSASTDYGYTF.

This clonotype was observed at least ten times. The chain links TRBV5-6 to TRBJ1-2; D uncertain. Trimming stripped 2 bases from V and 0 bases from J, with 8 bases between. This CDR3 contains 14 residues. Germline CDR1 is SGHDT and CDR2 is YYEEEE. CDR3 region: CASSFGRSNYGYTF. In DNA, the CDR3 is TGTGCCAGCAGCTTCGGCAGATCTAACTATGGCTACACCTTC.

This clonotype showed up just a few times. The J gene is TRBJ2-2, the V gene TRBV10-3, with TRBD2 identical over 8 bases. J lost 6 bases, V lost 6 bases, and 9 bases had no gene match. This CDR3 has 15 amino acids. Germline V gene lookup returns CDR1 ENHRY and CDR2 SYGVKD. The CDR3 DNA reads as TGTGCCATCAGATCGGCGGGAGGAGGGGCCGGGGAGCTGTTTTTT. It translates to CAIRSAGGGAGELFF.

In its sample, this clonotype was seen many times. The chain carries TRBV25-1 and TRBJ2-2; 7 positions agree with TRBD2. Looked up from germline, CDR1 is MGHDK and CDR2 is SYGVNS. The CDR3 is 16 residues long. V was pared by 2 bases and J by 5 bases, with 8 bases of the junction left unmatched. For the CDR3, the DNA is TGTGCCAGCAGTGAAATGAACGGGAGGCGGACCGGGGAGCTGTTTTTT. Translating it yields CASSEMNGRRTGELFF.